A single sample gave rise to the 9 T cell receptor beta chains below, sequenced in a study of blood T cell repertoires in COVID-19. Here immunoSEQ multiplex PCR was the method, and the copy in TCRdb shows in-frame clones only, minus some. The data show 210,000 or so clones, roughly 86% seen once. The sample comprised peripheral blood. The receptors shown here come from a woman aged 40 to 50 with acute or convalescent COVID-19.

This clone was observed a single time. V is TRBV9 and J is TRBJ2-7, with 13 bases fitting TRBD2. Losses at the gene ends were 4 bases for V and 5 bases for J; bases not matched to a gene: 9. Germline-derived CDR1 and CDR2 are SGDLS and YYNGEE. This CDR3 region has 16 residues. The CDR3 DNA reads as TGTGCCAGCAGCTTCCGCGGGACTAGCGGGATTCACGAGCAGTACTTC. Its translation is CASSFRGTSGIHEQYF. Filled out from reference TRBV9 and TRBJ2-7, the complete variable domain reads DSGVTQTPKHLITATGQRVTLRCSPRSGDLSVYWYQQSLDQGLQFLIQYYNGEERAKGNILERFSAQQFPDLHSELNLSSLELGDSALYFCASSFRGTSGIHEQYFGPGTRLTVT.

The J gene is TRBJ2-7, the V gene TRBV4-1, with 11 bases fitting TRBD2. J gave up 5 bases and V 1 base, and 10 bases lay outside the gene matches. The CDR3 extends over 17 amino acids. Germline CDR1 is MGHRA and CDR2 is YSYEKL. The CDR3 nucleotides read TGCGCCAGCAGCCAAGCCCTAGCGGGAGGTGAACTCAACGAGCAGTACTTC. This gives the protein CASSQALAGGELNEQYF.

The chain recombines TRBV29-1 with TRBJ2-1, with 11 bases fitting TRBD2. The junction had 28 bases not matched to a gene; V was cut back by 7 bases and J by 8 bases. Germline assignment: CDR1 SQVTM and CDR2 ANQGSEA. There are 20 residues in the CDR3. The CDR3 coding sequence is TGCAGCGCCGGATTTCAGAGACTAGCGGGAAGTCAAGGGTCTTCACATGAGCAGTTCTTC. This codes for CSAGFQRLAGSQGSSHEQFF.

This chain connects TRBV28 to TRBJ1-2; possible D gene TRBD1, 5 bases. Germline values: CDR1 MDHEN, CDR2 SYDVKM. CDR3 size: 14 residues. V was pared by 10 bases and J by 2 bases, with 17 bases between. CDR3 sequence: CAIYNGRANYGYTF. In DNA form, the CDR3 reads TGTGCCATCTATAACGGCAGGGCCAACTATGGCTACACCTTC.

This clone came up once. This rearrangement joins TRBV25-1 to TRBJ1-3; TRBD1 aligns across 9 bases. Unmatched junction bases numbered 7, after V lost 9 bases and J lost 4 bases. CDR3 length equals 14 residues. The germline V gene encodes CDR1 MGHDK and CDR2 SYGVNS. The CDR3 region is CARDTGGHGNTIYF. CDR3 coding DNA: TGTGCCAGAGACACAGGGGGCCACGGAAACACCATATATTTT.

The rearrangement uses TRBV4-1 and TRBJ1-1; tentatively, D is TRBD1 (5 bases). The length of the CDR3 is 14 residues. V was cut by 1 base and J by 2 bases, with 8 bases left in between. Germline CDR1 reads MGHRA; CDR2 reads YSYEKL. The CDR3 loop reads CASSQGQPNTEAFF. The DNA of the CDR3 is TGCGCCAGCAGCCAAGGACAGCCTAACACTGAAGCTTTCTTT.

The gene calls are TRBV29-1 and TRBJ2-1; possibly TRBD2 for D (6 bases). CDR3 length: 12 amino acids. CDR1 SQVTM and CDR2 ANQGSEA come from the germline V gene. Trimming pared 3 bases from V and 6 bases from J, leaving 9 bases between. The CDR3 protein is CSVELASNEQFF. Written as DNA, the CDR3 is TGCAGCGTTGAGCTAGCGAGCAATGAGCAGTTCTTC.

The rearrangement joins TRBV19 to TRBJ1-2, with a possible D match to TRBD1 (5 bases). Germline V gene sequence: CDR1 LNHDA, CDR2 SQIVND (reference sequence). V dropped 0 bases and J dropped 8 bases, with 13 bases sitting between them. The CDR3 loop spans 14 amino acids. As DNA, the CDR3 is TGTGCCAGTAGTATAGACGGGCCAGGGTCGGGCTACACCTTC. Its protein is CASSIDGPGSGYTF.

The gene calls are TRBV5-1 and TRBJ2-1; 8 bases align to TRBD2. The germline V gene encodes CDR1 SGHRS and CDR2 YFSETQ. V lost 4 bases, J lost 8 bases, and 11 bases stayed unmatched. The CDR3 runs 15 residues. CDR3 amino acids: CASSTGGSVFHEQFF. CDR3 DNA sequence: TGCGCCAGCAGCACGGGGGGGAGTGTTTTCCATGAGCAGTTCTTC.